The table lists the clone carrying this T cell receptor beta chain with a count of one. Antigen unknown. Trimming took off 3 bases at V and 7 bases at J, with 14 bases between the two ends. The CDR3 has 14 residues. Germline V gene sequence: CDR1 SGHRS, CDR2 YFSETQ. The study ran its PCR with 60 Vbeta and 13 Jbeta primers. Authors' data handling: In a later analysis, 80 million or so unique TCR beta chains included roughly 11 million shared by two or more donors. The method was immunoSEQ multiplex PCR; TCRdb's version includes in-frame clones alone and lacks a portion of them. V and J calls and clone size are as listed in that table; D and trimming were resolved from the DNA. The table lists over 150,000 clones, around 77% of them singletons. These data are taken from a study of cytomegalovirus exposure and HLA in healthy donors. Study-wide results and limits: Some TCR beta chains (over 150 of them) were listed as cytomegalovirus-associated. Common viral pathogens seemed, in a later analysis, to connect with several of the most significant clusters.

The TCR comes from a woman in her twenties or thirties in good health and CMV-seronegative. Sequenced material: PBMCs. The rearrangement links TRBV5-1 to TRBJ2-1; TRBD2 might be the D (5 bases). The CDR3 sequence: CASSSGLTRNEQFF. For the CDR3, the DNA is TGCGCCAGCAGCTCAGGACTCACAAGGAATGAGCAGTTCTTC.